This TCR beta chain was recovered during a study of post-analysis software for immune sequencing data. Unique molecular identifiers tagged the TCR beta cDNA libraries. TCRdb re-called the PCR reads through MiXCR, storing one row per CDR3 protein. The table lists some 260,000 distinct CDR3 sequences, around 34% of them singletons. General study results and limits: Higher frequency in patients than in controls was seen for several TRBV segments, with TRBV5-6, TRBV5-1 and TRBV20-1 among them.

This clonotype was counted ten times or more. The antigen remains undetermined. The germline V gene has CDR1 SGHAT and CDR2 FQNNGV. Trimming removed 2 bases from V and 2 bases from J, with 9 bases in between. The CDR3 is 14 residues long. The rearrangement joins TRBV11-2 to TRBJ1-1, with D unresolved. The sequence came from a girl aged 10 to 17 with multiple sclerosis. The sequenced sample consisted of blood. DNA for the CDR3: TGTGCCAGCAGCTTATCCACGGGTAACACTGAAGCTTTCTTT. Its translation is CASSLSTGNTEAFF.